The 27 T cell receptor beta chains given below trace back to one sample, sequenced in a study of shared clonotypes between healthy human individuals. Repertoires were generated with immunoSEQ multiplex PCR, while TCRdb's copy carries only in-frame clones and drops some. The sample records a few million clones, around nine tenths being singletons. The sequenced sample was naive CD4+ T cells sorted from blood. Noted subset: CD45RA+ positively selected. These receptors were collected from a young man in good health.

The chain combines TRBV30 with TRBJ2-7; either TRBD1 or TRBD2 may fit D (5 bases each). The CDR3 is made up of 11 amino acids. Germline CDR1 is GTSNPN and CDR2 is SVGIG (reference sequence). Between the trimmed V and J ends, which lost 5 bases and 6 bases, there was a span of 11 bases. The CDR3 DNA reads TGTGCCTGGGCCCGAGGGGTCGAGCAGTACTTC. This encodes CAWARGVEQYF.

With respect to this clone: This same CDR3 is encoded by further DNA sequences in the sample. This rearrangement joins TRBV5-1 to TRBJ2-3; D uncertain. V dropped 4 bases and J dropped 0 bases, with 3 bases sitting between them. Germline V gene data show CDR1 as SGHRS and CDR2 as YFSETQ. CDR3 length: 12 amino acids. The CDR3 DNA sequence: TGCGCCAGCAGCCCGAGCACAGATACGCAGTATTTT. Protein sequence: CASSPSTDTQYF.

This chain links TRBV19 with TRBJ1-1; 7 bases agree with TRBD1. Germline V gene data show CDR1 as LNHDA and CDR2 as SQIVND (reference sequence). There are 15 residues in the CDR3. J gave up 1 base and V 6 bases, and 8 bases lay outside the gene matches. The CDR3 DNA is TGTGCCAGTAGAACCAACCGGGACAGGAACACTGAAGCTTTCTTT. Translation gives CASRTNRDRNTEAFF.

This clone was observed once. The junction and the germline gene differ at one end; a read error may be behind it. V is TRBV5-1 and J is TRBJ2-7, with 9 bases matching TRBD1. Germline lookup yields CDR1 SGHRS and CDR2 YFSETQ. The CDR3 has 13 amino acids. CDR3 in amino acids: CASSGTGSYEQHF. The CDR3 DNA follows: TGCGCCAGTTCCGGGACAGGGTCCTACGAGCAGCACTTC.

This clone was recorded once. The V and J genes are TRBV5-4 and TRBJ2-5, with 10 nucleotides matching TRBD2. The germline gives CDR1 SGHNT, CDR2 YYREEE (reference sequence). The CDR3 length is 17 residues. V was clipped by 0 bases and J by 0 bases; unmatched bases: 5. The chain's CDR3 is CASSLDGLAGDQETQYF. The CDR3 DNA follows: TGTGCCAGCAGCTTGGATGGGCTAGCGGGAGACCAAGAGACCCAGTACTTC.

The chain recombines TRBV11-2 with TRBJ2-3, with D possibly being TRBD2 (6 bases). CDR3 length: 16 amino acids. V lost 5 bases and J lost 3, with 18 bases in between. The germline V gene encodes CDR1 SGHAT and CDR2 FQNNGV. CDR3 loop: CASSPKSGPWTDTQYF. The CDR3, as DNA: TGTGCCAGCAGCCCGAAGAGCGGGCCGTGGACAGATACGCAGTATTTT.

This CDR3 reads CASSALQGSTEAFF. The CDR3 DNA is TGTGCCAGCAGTGCCCTACAGGGGAGTACTGAAGCTTTCTTT. This chain joins TRBV6-1 and TRBJ1-1; 7 nucleotides agree with TRBD1. V lost 4 bases and J lost 5; bases outside the gene matches: 7. The CDR3 extends over 14 amino acids. Germline V gives CDR1 MNHNS, CDR2 SASEGT.

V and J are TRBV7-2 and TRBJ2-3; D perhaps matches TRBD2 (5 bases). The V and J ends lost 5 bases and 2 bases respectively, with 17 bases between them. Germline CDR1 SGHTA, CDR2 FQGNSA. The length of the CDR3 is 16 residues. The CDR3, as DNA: TGTGCCAGCAGCGCCTTAACTAGGGCGAACACAGATACGCAGTATTTT. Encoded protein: CASSALTRANTDTQYF.

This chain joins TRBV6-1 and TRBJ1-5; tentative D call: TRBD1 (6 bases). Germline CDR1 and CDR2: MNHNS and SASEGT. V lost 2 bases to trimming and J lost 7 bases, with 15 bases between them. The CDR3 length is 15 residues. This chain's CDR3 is CASSENNGGRQPQHF. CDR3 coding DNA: TGTGCCAGCAGTGAAAATAATGGGGGCCGCCAGCCCCAGCATTTT.

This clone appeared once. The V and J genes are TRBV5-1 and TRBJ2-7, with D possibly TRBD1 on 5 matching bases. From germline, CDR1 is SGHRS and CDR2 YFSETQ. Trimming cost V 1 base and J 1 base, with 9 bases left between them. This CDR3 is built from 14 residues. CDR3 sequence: CASSLYQGSYEQYF. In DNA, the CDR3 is TGCGCCAGCAGCTTGTATCAGGGATCCTACGAGCAGTACTTC.

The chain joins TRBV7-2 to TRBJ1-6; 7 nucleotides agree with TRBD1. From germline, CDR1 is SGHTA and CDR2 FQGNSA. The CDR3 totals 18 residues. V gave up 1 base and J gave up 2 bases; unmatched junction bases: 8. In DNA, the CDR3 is TGTGCCAGCAGCTTAGTGGCAGGGGGTGCAACCTATAATTCACCCCTCCACTTT. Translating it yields CASSLVAGGATYNSPLHF.

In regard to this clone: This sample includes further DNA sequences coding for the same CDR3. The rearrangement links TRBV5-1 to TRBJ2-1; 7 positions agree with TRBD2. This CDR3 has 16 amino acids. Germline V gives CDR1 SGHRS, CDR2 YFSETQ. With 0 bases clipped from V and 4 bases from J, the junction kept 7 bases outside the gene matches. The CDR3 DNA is TGCGCCAGCAGCTTGGTTGCTAGCGGTGGATACAATGAGCAGTTCTTC. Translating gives CASSLVASGGYNEQFF.

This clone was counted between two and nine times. The CDR3 sequence: CASSLPGLPAEQYF. DNA of the CDR3: TGTGCCAGCAGTCTCCCGGGACTTCCCGCCGAGCAGTACTTC. The gene calls are TRBV27 and TRBJ2-7; D possibly corresponds to TRBD2 (6 bases). CDR1 is MNHEY and CDR2 is SMNVEV in the germline V gene (reference sequence). CDR3 length equals 14 residues. Trimming took off 5 bases at V and 6 bases at J, with 17 bases between the two ends.

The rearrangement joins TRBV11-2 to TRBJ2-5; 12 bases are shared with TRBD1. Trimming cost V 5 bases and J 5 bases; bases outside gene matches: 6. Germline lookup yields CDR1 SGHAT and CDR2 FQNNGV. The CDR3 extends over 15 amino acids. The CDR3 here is CASSRGTGGGETQYF. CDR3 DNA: TGTGCCAGCAGCCGAGGGACAGGGGGCGGGGAGACCCAGTACTTC.

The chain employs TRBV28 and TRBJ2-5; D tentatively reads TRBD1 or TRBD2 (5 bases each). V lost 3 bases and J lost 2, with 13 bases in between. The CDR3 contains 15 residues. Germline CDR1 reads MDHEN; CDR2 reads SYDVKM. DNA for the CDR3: TGTGCCAGCAGTTTGGGGACGGTTGATCAAGAGACCCAGTACTTC. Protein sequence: CASSLGTVDQETQYF.

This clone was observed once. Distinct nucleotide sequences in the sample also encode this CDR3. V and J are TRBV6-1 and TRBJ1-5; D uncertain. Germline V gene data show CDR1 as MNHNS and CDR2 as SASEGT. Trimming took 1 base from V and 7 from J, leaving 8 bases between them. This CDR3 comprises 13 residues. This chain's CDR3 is CASSEGLRQPQHF. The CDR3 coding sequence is TGTGCCAGCAGTGAAGGACTGAGGCAGCCCCAGCATTTT.

The chain's CDR3 is CAIKSDRGGSEQYF. CDR3 DNA sequence: TGTGCCATCAAATCGGACAGGGGGGGAAGCGAGCAGTACTTC. The chain recombines TRBV10-3 with TRBJ2-7; 10 bases match TRBD1. With 7 bases clipped from V and 6 bases from J, the junction kept 9 bases outside the gene matches. Germline CDR1 ENHRY, CDR2 SYGVKD. CDR3 size: 14 residues.

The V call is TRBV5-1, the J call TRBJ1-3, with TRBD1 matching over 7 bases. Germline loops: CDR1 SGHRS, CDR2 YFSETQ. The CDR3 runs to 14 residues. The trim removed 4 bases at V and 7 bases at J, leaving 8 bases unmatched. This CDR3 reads CASSQQGRGNTIYF. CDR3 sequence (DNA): TGCGCCAGCAGCCAACAGGGGAGGGGGAACACCATATATTTT.

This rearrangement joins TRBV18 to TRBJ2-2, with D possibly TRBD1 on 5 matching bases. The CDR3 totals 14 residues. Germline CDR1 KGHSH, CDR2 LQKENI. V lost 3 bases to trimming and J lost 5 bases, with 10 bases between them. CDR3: CASSPNQGTGELFF. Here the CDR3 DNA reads TGTGCCAGCTCACCCAACCAGGGAACCGGGGAGCTGTTTTTT.

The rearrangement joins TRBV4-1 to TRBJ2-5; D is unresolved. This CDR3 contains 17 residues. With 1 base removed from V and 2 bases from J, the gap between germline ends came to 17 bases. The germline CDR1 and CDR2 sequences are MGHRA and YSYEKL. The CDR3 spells CASSQVGRRPNQETQYF. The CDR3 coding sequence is TGCGCCAGCAGCCAAGTCGGTAGGCGGCCCAATCAAGAGACCCAGTACTTC.

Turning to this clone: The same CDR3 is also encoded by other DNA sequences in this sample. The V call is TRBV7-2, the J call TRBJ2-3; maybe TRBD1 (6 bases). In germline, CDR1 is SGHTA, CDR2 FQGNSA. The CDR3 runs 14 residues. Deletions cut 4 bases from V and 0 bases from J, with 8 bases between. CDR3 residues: CASSSQGSTDTQYF. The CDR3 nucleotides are TGTGCCAGCAGCTCCCAGGGGAGCACAGATACGCAGTATTTT.

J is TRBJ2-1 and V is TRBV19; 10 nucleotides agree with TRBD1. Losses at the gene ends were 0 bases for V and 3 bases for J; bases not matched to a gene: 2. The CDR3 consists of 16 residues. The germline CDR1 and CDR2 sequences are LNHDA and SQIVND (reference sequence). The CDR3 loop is CASSIEGDRGYNEQFF. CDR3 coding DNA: TGTGCCAGTAGTATAGAAGGGGACAGGGGCTACAATGAGCAGTTCTTC.

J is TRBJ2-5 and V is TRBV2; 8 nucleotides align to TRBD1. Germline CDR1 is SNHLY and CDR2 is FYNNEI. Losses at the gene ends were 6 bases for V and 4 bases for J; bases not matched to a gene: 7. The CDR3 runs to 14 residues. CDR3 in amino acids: CASRATGAGETQYF. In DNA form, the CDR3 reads TGTGCCAGCAGAGCGACAGGGGCGGGAGAGACCCAGTACTTC.

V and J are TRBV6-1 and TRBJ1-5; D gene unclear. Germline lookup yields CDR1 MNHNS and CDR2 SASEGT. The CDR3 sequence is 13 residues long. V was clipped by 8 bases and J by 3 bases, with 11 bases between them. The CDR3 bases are TGTGCCAGCGAAGAGGGTTCCAATCAGCCCCAGCATTTT. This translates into CASEEGSNQPQHF.

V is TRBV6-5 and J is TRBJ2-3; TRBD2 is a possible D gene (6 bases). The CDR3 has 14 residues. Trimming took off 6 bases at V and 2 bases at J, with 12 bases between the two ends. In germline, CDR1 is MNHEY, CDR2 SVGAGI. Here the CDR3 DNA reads TGTGCCAGCAGCTCGAGACTAGTCACAGATACGCAGTATTTT. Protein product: CASSSRLVTDTQYF.

CDR3 nucleotide sequence: TGTGCCAGCAGCTCCCGACTAGCGGGGACCGAAAATGAGCAGTTCTTC. Translated: CASSSRLAGTENEQFF. The chain carries TRBV7-2 and TRBJ2-1; TRBD2 matches 11 bases. Unmatched junction bases numbered 9, after V lost 4 bases and J lost 7 bases. The CDR3 is 16 amino acids. Germline V gene sequence: CDR1 SGHTA, CDR2 FQGNSA.

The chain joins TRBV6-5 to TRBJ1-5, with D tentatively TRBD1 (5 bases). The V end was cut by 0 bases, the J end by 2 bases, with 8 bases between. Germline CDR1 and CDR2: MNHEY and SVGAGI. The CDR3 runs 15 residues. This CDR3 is CASSYSRVGNQPQHF. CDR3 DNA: TGTGCCAGCAGTTACTCCAGGGTAGGCAATCAGCCCCAGCATTTT.